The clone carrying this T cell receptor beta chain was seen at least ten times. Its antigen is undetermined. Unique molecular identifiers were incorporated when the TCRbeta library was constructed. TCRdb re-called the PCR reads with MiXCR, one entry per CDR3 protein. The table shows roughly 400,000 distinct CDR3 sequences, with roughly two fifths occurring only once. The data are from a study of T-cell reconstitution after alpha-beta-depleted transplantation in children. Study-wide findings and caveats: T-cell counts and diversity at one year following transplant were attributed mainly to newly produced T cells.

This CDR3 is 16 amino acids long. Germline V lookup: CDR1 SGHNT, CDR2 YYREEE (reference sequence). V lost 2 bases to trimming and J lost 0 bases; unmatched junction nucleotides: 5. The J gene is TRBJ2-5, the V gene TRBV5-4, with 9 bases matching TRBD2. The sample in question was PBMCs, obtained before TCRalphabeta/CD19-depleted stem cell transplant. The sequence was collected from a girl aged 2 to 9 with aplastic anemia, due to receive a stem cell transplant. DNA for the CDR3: TGTGCCAGCAGCTTCCCTAGCGGGAAGTACCAAGAGACCCAGTACTTC. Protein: CASSFPSGKYQETQYF.